These 7 T cell receptor beta chains share one sample of origin, sequenced in a study of blood T cell repertoires in COVID-19. The protocol was immunoSEQ multiplex PCR, while the TCRdb copy is restricted to in-frame clones and leaves out a portion. There are a few hundred thousand clones in the sample; around 80% occur only once, and 2.5% to 3.5% lies in the top ten. Sequenced sample: peripheral blood. These receptors all stem from a man aged 45 to 65 with active or convalescent COVID-19.

The chain recombines TRBV29-1 with TRBJ1-1; TRBD1 matches at 7 bases. CDR3 size: 14 residues. Germline V CDR1 and CDR2: SQVTM, ANQGSEA. Trimming removed 5 bases from V and 0 bases from J; junction bases left unmatched: 6. As DNA, the CDR3 is TGCAGCGTTCACCCGGACAGGTTGAACACTGAAGCTTTCTTT. The encoded protein is CSVHPDRLNTEAFF.

V usage is TRBV30 and J usage is TRBJ2-2; 9 nucleotides align to TRBD2. CDR3 length: 13 amino acids. Germline CDR1 and CDR2: GTSNPN and SVGIG (reference sequence). V gave up 3 bases and J gave up 14 bases; unmatched junction bases: 10. CDR3 bases: TGTGCCTGGAGATTAGCGGGGGCCCCCCAACTGTTTTTT. Protein sequence: CAWRLAGAPQLFF.

This chain uses TRBV3-1 (or the pseudogene TRBV3-2) with TRBJ2-7, with TRBD1 matching 12 bases. J gave up 6 bases and V 5 bases, and 8 bases lay outside the gene matches. The V gene's germline CDR1 is LGHDT and CDR2 YNNKEL (reference sequence). CDR3 length equals 15 residues. This CDR3 reads CASSLRGTGGFEQYF. CDR3 in DNA: TGTGCCAGCAGCTTACGGGGGACAGGGGGCTTCGAGCAGTACTTC.

The genes are TRBV20-1 and TRBJ1-5; D not resolved. Germline values: CDR1 DFQATT, CDR2 SNEGSKA (reference sequence). This CDR3 has 14 amino acids. V lost 3 bases to trimming and J lost 0 bases, with 9 bases between them. CDR3 in DNA: TGCAGTGCTAGTTCCGGGGATAGCAATCAGCCCCAGCATTTT. Its translation: CSASSGDSNQPQHF.

The rearrangement joins TRBV7-2 to TRBJ1-2; D is perhaps TRBD1 (6 bases). CDR1 is SGHTA and CDR2 is FQGNSA in the germline V gene. This CDR3 comprises 16 residues. Trimming removed 1 base at V and 7 bases at J, with 19 bases between. The CDR3 region has the DNA TGTGCCAGCAGCTTAGGTGGTGGCCGCCAGGGGTCTGGCTACACCTTC. Its translation: CASSLGGGRQGSGYTF.

The chain uses TRBV24-1 and TRBJ1-6, with D hard to call. The CDR3 extends over 18 amino acids. Trimming cost V 4 bases and J 5 bases, with 20 bases left between them. Looked up from germline, CDR1 is KGHDR and CDR2 is SFDVKD. The CDR3 DNA is TGTGCCACCAGTGACCTGAAATCGAGGACTGGTAATAATTCACCCCTCCACTTT. This codes for CATSDLKSRTGNNSPLHF.

The chain joins TRBV28 to TRBJ2-7, with 11 positions matching TRBD2. V was clipped by 5 bases and J by 6 bases; unmatched bases: 9. The CDR3 contains 15 residues. CDR1 is MDHEN, CDR2 SYDVKM, per germline. Here the CDR3 reads CASSDGSGRAREQYF. CDR3 DNA: TGTGCCAGCAGTGATGGTAGCGGGAGGGCCCGCGAGCAGTACTTC.